What follows are 11 T cell receptor beta chains derived from one specimen sequenced in a study of blood T cell repertoires in COVID-19. Profiling relied on immunoSEQ multiplex PCR, and the TCRdb table lists in-frame clones only, not all of them. Counted here are a few hundred thousand clones, approximately 86% occurring once; the ten biggest clones make up approximately 2%. Sequencing was performed on peripheral blood. The receptors here all came from a young man with active or convalescent COVID-19.

The J gene is TRBJ1-3, the V gene TRBV5-4, with TRBD1 identical over 7 bases. The V segment lost 1 base and the J segment 3 bases; nucleotides outside the gene matches: 13. The CDR3 extends over 18 amino acids. The germline CDR1 and CDR2 sequences are SGHNT and YYREEE (reference sequence). The CDR3 loop reads CASSLIRETGSSGNTIYF. The CDR3 DNA reads as TGTGCCAGCAGCTTGATTAGGGAGACAGGGAGTAGTGGAAACACCATATATTTT.

The V and J genes are TRBV19 and TRBJ2-1; 7 bases are shared with TRBD2. CDR3 length: 16 residues. With 5 bases clipped from V and 5 bases from J, the junction kept 12 bases outside the gene matches. Germline values: CDR1 LNHDA, CDR2 SQIVND (reference sequence). The CDR3 coding sequence is TGTGCCAGTAGTCTCCTTAGCGGGTTAAACAACAATGAGCAGTTCTTC. Translating gives CASSLLSGLNNNEQFF.

The chain links TRBV5-1 to TRBJ1-5; D uncertain. V shed 0 bases and J shed 4 bases, with 5 bases lying between them. The germline gives CDR1 SGHRS, CDR2 YFSETQ. This CDR3 comprises 13 residues. CDR3 residues: CASSLGANQPQHF. The CDR3 DNA reads TGCGCCAGCAGCTTGGGAGCTAATCAGCCCCAGCATTTT.

CDR3: CASSPGGQGLDYGYTF. In DNA, the CDR3 is TGCGCCAGCAGCCCCGGGGGGCAGGGGTTAGACTATGGCTACACCTTC. V gene TRBV5-1 combines with J gene TRBJ1-2, with D tentatively TRBD1 (6 bases). Trimming removed 4 bases from V and 3 bases from J, with 19 bases in between. The CDR3 covers 16 residues. Germline V gene lookup returns CDR1 SGHRS and CDR2 YFSETQ.

This chain joins TRBV29-1 and TRBJ2-5; 9 bases align to TRBD2. J gave up 0 bases and V 2 bases, and 4 bases lay outside the gene matches. The CDR3 is 15 amino acids. Germline CDR1 and CDR2: SQVTM and ANQGSEA. The CDR3 DNA follows: TGCAGCGTTGAATTGGGCGGGAGGGACCAAGAGACCCAGTACTTC. Residues: CSVELGGRDQETQYF.

Here the CDR3 DNA reads TGTGCCAGCTCTCTTACAGGGGTCAGCTCCTATAATTCACCCCTCCACTTT. As protein: CASSLTGVSSYNSPLHF. The V call is TRBV18, the J call TRBJ1-6, with TRBD1 identical over 7 bases. Germline CDR1 KGHSH, CDR2 LQKENI. The CDR3 consists of 17 residues. Trimming cost V 6 bases and J 0 bases; bases outside gene matches: 8. Combining the CDR3 with reference TRBV18 and TRBJ1-6 gives the whole variable domain NAGVMQNPRHLVRRRGQEARLRCSPMKGHSHVYWYRQLPEEGLKFMVYLQKENIIDESGMPKERFSAEFPKEGPSILRIQQVVRGDSAAYFCASSLTGVSSYNSPLHFGNGTRLTVT.

J is TRBJ2-7 and V is TRBV5-5; 10 bases are a match to TRBD2. Germline V gives CDR1 SGHKS, CDR2 YYEKEE (reference sequence). The CDR3 loop spans 16 amino acids. The V gene end was trimmed by 4 bases and the J gene end by 5 bases; junction bases not matched to a gene: 12. Here the CDR3 DNA reads TGTGCCAGCAGCCGTACCACTAGCGGGATCCCCGACGAGCAGTACTTC. Its translation is CASSRTTSGIPDEQYF.

The genes are TRBV11-2 and TRBJ2-7; perhaps TRBD1 as D (7 bases). Germline-derived CDR1 and CDR2 are SGHAT and FQNNGV. Trimming cost V 2 bases and J 2 bases, with 16 bases left between them. The CDR3 spans 16 residues. This CDR3 reads CASSLLQGRGTYEQYF. The CDR3 region has the DNA TGTGCCAGCAGCTTACTACAGGGGCGGGGAACCTACGAGCAGTACTTC.

This clone was recorded a few times. The V call is TRBV19, the J call TRBJ2-2; D unresolved. V lost 1 base to trimming and J lost 3 bases, with 6 bases between them. Germline V gene lookup returns CDR1 LNHDA and CDR2 SQIVND (reference sequence). This CDR3 is built from 14 residues. The CDR3 nucleotides read TGTGCCAGTAGTATAGTGGGCTACACCGGGGAGCTGTTTTTT. Its protein product is CASSIVGYTGELFF.

The chain is built from TRBV4-1 and TRBJ1-1, with TRBD1 matching over 9 bases. Trimming at V came to 7 bases and at J to 0 bases, leaving 6 bases not matched to a gene. The CDR3 is 15 amino acids. Germline lookup yields CDR1 MGHRA and CDR2 YSYEKL. The CDR3 here is CASTWTGALNTEAFF. In DNA, the CDR3 is TGCGCCAGCACATGGACAGGGGCTTTGAACACTGAAGCTTTCTTT.

This clone was counted between two and nine times. The V and J genes are TRBV4-1 and TRBJ2-1; 10 positions agree with TRBD1. V trimming: 4 bases; J trimming: 6 bases; junction bases outside the gene matches: 9. CDR3 length: 16 amino acids. Per the germline V gene, CDR1 is MGHRA and CDR2 is YSYEKL. This chain's CDR3 is CASSPRDRGQSNEQFF. The CDR3 DNA reads as TGCGCCAGCAGCCCGAGGGACAGGGGCCAAAGCAATGAGCAGTTCTTC.